The 2 T cell receptor beta chains in this list originate from one sample, sequenced in a study of chemoradiotherapy in HPV16-positive cancers. The assay was immunoSEQ multiplex PCR, and TCRdb's table has in-frame clones only and misses some. In the table there are about 13,000 clones, approximately 85% of which are singletons. The material was blood, obtained from a patient who underwent chemoradiotherapy. The receptors come from a human donor with HPV-associated anogenital cancer.

This clone was found once. CDR3 nucleotide sequence: TGTGCCAGCAGCCTCGGGGACGGGCGGAATGAGCAGTTCTTC. This gives the protein CASSLGDGRNEQFF. The chain recombines TRBV14 with TRBJ2-1, with D possibly called TRBD1 or TRBD2 (5 bases each). Looked up from germline, CDR1 is SGHDN and CDR2 is FVKESK. There are 14 residues in the CDR3. Trimming removed 4 bases from V and 7 bases from J, with 14 bases in between. The whole variable domain, remainder taken from reference TRBV14 and TRBJ2-1, is EAGVTQFPSHSVIEKGQTVTLRCDPISGHDNLYWYRRVMGKEIKFLLHFVKESKQDESGMPNNRFLAERTGGTYSTLKVQPAELEDSGVYFCASSLGDGRNEQFFGPGTRLTVL.

The V gene is TRBV7-2, the J gene TRBJ2-3; the D gene is possibly TRBD1 (5 bases). CDR3 length: 14 amino acids. CDR1 and CDR2 from the germline V gene are SGHTA and FQGNSA. V was shortened by 5 bases and J by 4 bases, with 13 bases between the two germline ends. The CDR3 is CASSLGHRADTQYF. CDR3 nucleotide sequence: TGTGCCAGCAGCCTGGGGCATAGGGCAGATACGCAGTATTTT.